The 8 T cell receptor beta chains reported below all come from one sample, sequenced in a study of control samples from healthy donors and cancer patients (dated by TCRdb to 2018 to 2020). Receptor amplification or capture employed the immunoSEQ multiplex PCR assay. What TCRdb holds here is the immuneACCESS table cut down to in-frame rearrangements. Part of the clones is not present; checked against another copy, under half of the missing clones reflect an unresolved V gene, and the others are unexplained. The sample yields around 140,000 clones; roughly 94% were counted once. The top ten constitute 10% to 15% of the sample. The sequenced material came from blood. The origin of the receptors is a man aged 40-49 years in good health.

This clone was seen a few times. This chain uses TRBV5-8 with TRBJ2-7; D call uncertain. The CDR3 extends over 14 amino acids. Trimming took off 3 bases at V and 4 bases at J, with 14 bases between the two ends. Germline CDR1 and CDR2: SGHTS and YDEGEE. CDR3 amino acids: CASSSIRLPYEQYF. The CDR3 coding sequence is TGTGCCAGCAGCTCAATAAGGTTACCTTACGAGCAGTACTTC.

The J gene is TRBJ2-1, the V gene TRBV5-1, with D hard to call. Germline V gives CDR1 SGHRS, CDR2 YFSETQ. CDR3 length: 13 residues. V lost 1 base and J lost 7, with 9 bases in between. DNA of the CDR3: TGCGCCAGCAGCTTGAATACTTTGAATGAGCAGTTCTTC. This translates into CASSLNTLNEQFF.

This clone was counted a single time. The chain carries TRBV3-1 (or the pseudogene TRBV3-2) and TRBJ2-1; tentatively, D is TRBD1 or TRBD2 (5 bases each). Germline-derived CDR1 and CDR2 are LGHDT and YNNKEL (reference sequence). The CDR3 length is 18 residues. V was clipped by 0 bases and J by 0 bases, with 15 bases between them. The CDR3 nucleotides are TGTGCCAGCAGCCAAGATCTTCCCGGGGCCGGCTCCTACAATGAGCAGTTCTTC. This codes for CASSQDLPGAGSYNEQFF.

This clone showed up just a few times. V usage is TRBV7-8 and J usage is TRBJ1-4; D is perhaps TRBD1 (5 bases). Germline loops: CDR1 SGHVS, CDR2 FQNEAQ. This CDR3 comprises 16 residues. V was shortened by 0 bases and J by 4 bases, with 12 bases between the two germline ends. The CDR3 nucleotides read TGTGCCAGCAGCTTAGCCCCAGGGATGGTTAATGAAAAACTGTTTTTT. It encodes CASSLAPGMVNEKLFF.

J is TRBJ2-2 and V is TRBV9; no firm D call. CDR3 size: 14 residues. The ends were cut back, 0 bases at V and 4 bases at J, with 7 bases in the middle. The germline gives CDR1 SGDLS, CDR2 YYNGEE. The CDR3 DNA reads TGTGCCAGCAGCGTAGTCGGTAGCACCGGGGAGCTGTTTTTT. This gives the protein CASSVVGSTGELFF.

The chain carries TRBV9 and TRBJ1-5; no definite D call. The CDR3 runs to 15 residues. V lost 0 bases and J lost 4, with 11 bases in between. Germline CDR1 SGDLS, CDR2 YYNGEE. This chain's CDR3 is CASSVDVGSNQPQHF. The CDR3 DNA reads TGTGCCAGCAGCGTAGACGTTGGCAGTAATCAGCCCCAGCATTTT.

The table lists this clone with a count of one. The genes are TRBV9 and TRBJ1-6, with D unresolved. The CDR3 extends over 16 amino acids. CDR1 is SGDLS and CDR2 is YYNGEE in the germline V gene. Between the trimmed V and J ends, which lost 0 bases and 8 bases, there was a span of 15 bases. CDR3 bases: TGTGCCAGCAGCGTAGCTATACACACTGAAGATTCACCCCTCCACTTT. This sequence encodes CASSVAIHTEDSPLHF.

This chain uses TRBV18 with TRBJ1-1; D remains unclear. This CDR3 is built from 14 residues. Germline V gives CDR1 KGHSH, CDR2 LQKENI. Deletions cut 1 base from V and 3 bases from J, with 9 bases between. CDR3 coding DNA: TGTGCCAGCTCACCACGGTCGGAACACACTGAAGCTTTCTTT. Amino acids: CASSPRSEHTEAFF.